The 8 T cell receptor beta chains in this list originate from one sample, sequenced in a study of siplizumab effects on memory and regulatory T cells. Assay: immunoSEQ multiplex PCR; the TCRdb copy retains only in-frame clones and omits some. Altogether some 87,000 clones are present, approximately 90% being singletons, with the ten largest covering around 14%. The specimen sequenced was CD4+ T cells sorted from blood. Every receptor here comes from a human donor in good health.

This chain joins TRBV7-9 and TRBJ2-3; 9 nucleotides agree with TRBD1. Germline CDR1 and CDR2: SEHNR and FQNEAQ (reference sequence). The ends lost 5 bases at V and 5 bases at J; junction bases unmatched: 8. There are 15 residues in the CDR3. The CDR3 sequence: CASSLGQGIGDTQYF. The DNA for the CDR3 is TGTGCCAGCAGCCTAGGACAGGGGATCGGAGATACGCAGTATTTT.

V is TRBV5-5 and J is TRBJ1-1; D gene unclear. This CDR3 has 15 residues. V lost 0 bases and J 3 bases, leaving 12 bases between the germline ends. CDR1 is SGHKS and CDR2 is YYEKEE in the germline V gene (reference sequence). This CDR3 reads CASSLALGFDTEAFF. In DNA, the CDR3 is TGTGCCAGCAGCTTGGCCTTGGGTTTTGACACTGAAGCTTTCTTT.

The rearrangement links TRBV7-2 to TRBJ2-1; TRBD2 matches 12 bases. This CDR3 spans 15 amino acids. CDR1 is SGHTA and CDR2 is FQGNSA in the germline V gene. J gave up 8 bases and V 4 bases, and 6 bases lay outside the gene matches. The CDR3 nucleotides read TGTGCCAGCAGCTGGACTAGCGGGAAAGGGTATGAGCAGTTCTTC. It is translated as CASSWTSGKGYEQFF.

The chain uses TRBV10-3 and TRBJ2-1, with 12 bases matching TRBD2. CDR1 and CDR2 from the germline V gene are ENHRY and SYGVKD. Trimming at V came to 6 bases and at J to 7 bases, leaving 1 base not matched to a gene. CDR3 length equals 13 residues. CDR3 amino acids: CAIRGTSGNEQFF. CDR3 DNA sequence: TGTGCCATCAGGGGGACTAGCGGGAATGAGCAGTTCTTC.

In DNA, the CDR3 is TGTGCCACGCTCTCTGGAAACACCATATATTTT. It encodes CATLSGNTIYF. The V gene is TRBV28, the J gene TRBJ1-3; D gene unclear. The length of the CDR3 is 11 residues. Trimming left V 10 bases short and J 0 bases short, with 4 bases between. Per the germline V gene, CDR1 is MDHEN and CDR2 is SYDVKM.

This rearrangement joins TRBV4-1 to TRBJ2-7, with D tentatively TRBD2 (5 bases). The CDR3 runs to 14 residues. CDR1 MGHRA and CDR2 YSYEKL come from the germline V gene. The V end lost 0 bases, the J end lost 6 bases, and 12 bases lay between the germline ends. The CDR3 spells CASSQEGARREQYF. The CDR3 DNA is TGCGCCAGCAGCCAAGAGGGAGCTCGTCGCGAGCAGTACTTC.

The chain combines TRBV9 with TRBJ1-3; tentatively, D is TRBD1 (5 bases). CDR3 size: 15 residues. Germline V gene lookup returns CDR1 SGDLS and CDR2 YYNGEE. Trimming left V 2 bases short and J 4 bases short, with 13 bases between. CDR3 amino acids: CASSVEGRAGNTIYF. As DNA, the CDR3 is TGTGCCAGCAGCGTGGAGGGCAGGGCCGGAAACACCATATATTTT.

Comments on this clone: Its ends do not fully match the called genes, so a read error is possible. The genes are TRBV5-5 and TRBJ2-4; tentative D call: TRBD2 (5 bases). In germline, CDR1 is SGHKS, CDR2 YYEKEE (reference sequence). The CDR3 length is 12 residues. The CDR3 sequence is CASSIHPDFEDF. The CDR3 bases are TGTGCCAGCAGCATACACCCGGACTTCGAGGACTTC.